Listed below are T cell receptor beta chains from one sample, sequenced in a study of blood T cell repertoires in COVID-19. Assay used: immunoSEQ multiplex PCR; TCRdb lists only in-frame clones, some missing. The sample gives about 100,000 clones, 70% to 90% of which show up once; approximately 5% is in the top ten. Sequenced sample: peripheral blood. These TCRs come from a human donor in a cohort sampled during active COVID-19. Both conserved end residues are part of each CDR3. The order of the fields is V gene, clone size, J gene, D gene, CDR3 protein, CDR3 DNA. A D gene is named only where the DNA matches it firmly. Not all rows give a size; the values are once, few, many and, for expanded clones, a class.

V gene: TRBV4-2
clone size: -
J gene: TRBJ2-5
D gene: TRBD2
CDR3 protein: CASSQAAGGGQETQYF
CDR3 DNA: TGTGCCAGCAGCCAAGCCGCCGGGGGGGGTCAAGAGACCCAGTACTTC

V gene: TRBV9
clone size: -
J gene: TRBJ1-4
D gene: -
CDR3 protein: CASSRQATNEKLFF
CDR3 DNA: TGTGCCAGCAGCCGACAGGCAACTAATGAAAAACTGTTTTTT

V gene: TRBV27
clone size: -
J gene: TRBJ1-2
D gene: TRBD1
CDR3 protein: CASSYTTGGGYTF
CDR3 DNA: TGTGCCAGCAGTTACACTACAGGGGGCGGCTACACCTTC

V gene: TRBV14
clone size: -
J gene: TRBJ2-1
D gene: -
CDR3 protein: CASGAGASYNEQFF
CDR3 DNA: TGTGCCAGCGGGGCGGGGGCTTCCTACAATGAGCAGTTCTTC

V gene: TRBV12-3/TRBV12-4
clone size: -
J gene: TRBJ2-3
D gene: -
CDR3 protein: CASRKGTDTQYF
CDR3 DNA: TGTGCCAGTCGTAAGGGGACAGATACGCAGTATTTT

V gene: TRBV10-3
clone size: few
J gene: TRBJ2-3
D gene: TRBD2
CDR3 protein: CAISESTSGRNTDTQYF
CDR3 DNA: TGTGCCATCAGTGAGAGCACTAGCGGGAGAAATACAGATACGCAGTATTTT

V gene: TRBV6-5
clone size: -
J gene: TRBJ2-2
D gene: -
CDR3 protein: CASNVQMNTGELFF
CDR3 DNA: TGTGCCAGCAACGTACAGATGAACACCGGGGAGCTGTTTTTT

V gene: TRBV11-3
clone size: -
J gene: TRBJ2-3
D gene: -
CDR3 protein: CASSQGSPTDTQYF
CDR3 DNA: TGTGCCAGCAGCCAGGGTTCCCCTACAGATACGCAGTATTTT

V gene: TRBV28
clone size: -
J gene: TRBJ2-1
D gene: -
CDR3 protein: CASSSPSSASRRNEQFF
CDR3 DNA: TGTGCCAGCAGTTCCCCGAGTAGCGCTAGTCGGCGGAATGAGCAGTTCTTC

V gene: TRBV3-1/TRBV3-2
clone size: -
J gene: TRBJ2-2
D gene: -
CDR3 protein: CASSQVLMGGGELFF
CDR3 DNA: TGTGCCAGCAGCCAAGTACTCATGGGAGGCGGGGAGCTGTTTTTT

V gene: TRBV27
clone size: -
J gene: TRBJ2-7
D gene: -
CDR3 protein: CASSLTSTFDEQYF
CDR3 DNA: TGTGCCAGCAGTCTGACATCCACGTTTGACGAGCAGTACTTC

V gene: TRBV6-1
clone size: -
J gene: TRBJ1-3
D gene: -
CDR3 protein: CASSEALSNSGNTIYF
CDR3 DNA: TGTGCCAGCAGTGAAGCGTTGTCCAACTCTGGAAACACCATATATTTT

V gene: TRBV28
clone size: -
J gene: TRBJ1-2
D gene: -
CDR3 protein: CASSLSTPLSWGYTF
CDR3 DNA: TGTGCCAGCAGTTTATCTACCCCCCTCTCCTGGGGCTACACCTTC

V gene: TRBV6-5
clone size: -
J gene: TRBJ1-6
D gene: -
CDR3 protein: CASGSSGSPLHF
CDR3 DNA: TGTGCCAGCGGCTCATCGGGTTCACCCCTCCACTTT

V gene: TRBV9
clone size: -
J gene: TRBJ2-5
D gene: -
CDR3 protein: CASSVAPVAGLETQYF
CDR3 DNA: TGTGCCAGCAGCGTAGCCCCCGTTGCGGGGCTGGAGACCCAGTACTTC

V gene: TRBV28
clone size: -
J gene: TRBJ1-5
D gene: -
CDR3 protein: CASSLQGQPQHF
CDR3 DNA: TGTGCCAGCAGTCTACAGGGCCAGCCCCAGCATTTT

V gene: TRBV5-1
clone size: -
J gene: TRBJ2-5
D gene: -
CDR3 protein: CASSLGPKRRGETQYF
CDR3 DNA: TGCGCCAGCAGCTTGGGTCCCAAAAGGAGAGGAGAGACCCAGTACTTC

V gene: TRBV10-2
clone size: once
J gene: TRBJ2-1
D gene: -
CDR3 protein: CASRQGRYNEQFF
CDR3 DNA: TGCGCCAGCAGGCAGGGGCGCTACAATGAGCAGTTCTTC

V gene: TRBV20-1
clone size: -
J gene: TRBJ2-5
D gene: TRBD2
CDR3 protein: CSASRLAGGPEKTQYF
CDR3 DNA: TGCAGTGCTAGTAGACTAGCGGGGGGGCCCGAGAAGACCCAGTACTTC

V gene: TRBV19
clone size: -
J gene: TRBJ2-5
D gene: TRBD1
CDR3 protein: CASSIFPTGVQETQYF
CDR3 DNA: TGTGCCAGTAGTATTTTCCCGACAGGGGTACAAGAGACCCAGTACTTC

V gene: TRBV19
clone size: -
J gene: TRBJ2-7
D gene: TRBD2
CDR3 protein: CASSTRTSGKYEQYF
CDR3 DNA: TGTGCCAGTAGTACCCGGACTAGCGGGAAATACGAGCAGTACTTC

V gene: TRBV3-1/TRBV3-2
clone size: -
J gene: TRBJ2-1
D gene: -
CDR3 protein: CASSQEGGNNEQFF
CDR3 DNA: TGTGCCAGCAGCCAAGAGGGCGGGAACAATGAGCAGTTCTTC

V gene: TRBV5-1
clone size: few
J gene: TRBJ2-2
D gene: -
CDR3 protein: CASSPRSDGELFF
CDR3 DNA: TGCGCCAGCAGCCCGCGGTCGGACGGGGAGCTGTTTTTT

V gene: TRBV6-5
clone size: -
J gene: TRBJ2-2
D gene: TRBD2
CDR3 protein: CASASGGLNTGELFF
CDR3 DNA: TGTGCCAGCGCCTCGGGAGGGCTAAACACCGGGGAGCTGTTTTTT

V gene: TRBV11-3
clone size: -
J gene: TRBJ2-3
D gene: -
CDR3 protein: CASSPRLADSTDTQYF
CDR3 DNA: TGTGCCAGCAGCCCTAGACTGGCGGATAGCACAGATACGCAGTATTTT

V gene: TRBV5-4
clone size: -
J gene: TRBJ2-7
D gene: TRBD2
CDR3 protein: CASSLEAGGLGYEQYF
CDR3 DNA: TGTGCCAGCAGCTTGGAGGCGGGGGGCTTGGGCTACGAGCAGTACTTC

V gene: TRBV25-1
clone size: once
J gene: TRBJ2-2
D gene: -
CDR3 protein: CASSPQAGELFF
CDR3 DNA: TGTGCCAGCAGTCCCCAGGCCGGGGAGCTGTTTTTT

V gene: TRBV2
clone size: -
J gene: TRBJ2-5
D gene: -
CDR3 protein: CASSVDYRRETQYF
CDR3 DNA: TGTGCCAGCAGTGTCGACTACCGGCGGGAGACCCAGTACTTC

V gene: TRBV5-1
clone size: -
J gene: TRBJ1-2
D gene: -
CDR3 protein: CASRETVGGYTF
CDR3 DNA: TGCGCCAGCAGGGAGACAGTGGGAGGCTACACCTTC

V gene: TRBV7-6
clone size: once
J gene: TRBJ2-1
D gene: -
CDR3 protein: CASSLGLGGNNEQFF
CDR3 DNA: TGTGCCAGCAGCTTAGGTTTAGGGGGTAACAATGAGCAGTTCTTC

V gene: TRBV4-1
clone size: once
J gene: TRBJ2-7
D gene: -
CDR3 protein: CASSQDPPAGGSEQYF
CDR3 DNA: TGCGCCAGCAGCCAAGACCCGCCAGCTGGAGGATCCGAGCAGTACTTC

V gene: TRBV10-3
clone size: -
J gene: TRBJ1-5
D gene: -
CDR3 protein: CAIRPSRDQPQHF
CDR3 DNA: TGTGCCATCCGACCCTCGAGGGATCAGCCCCAGCATTTT

V gene: TRBV28
clone size: -
J gene: TRBJ2-1
D gene: TRBD1
CDR3 protein: CASSAHRGRGLYNEQFF
CDR3 DNA: TGTGCCAGCAGTGCCCACAGGGGGCGCGGCCTCTACAATGAGCAGTTCTTC

V gene: TRBV7-3
clone size: -
J gene: TRBJ2-1
D gene: TRBD1
CDR3 protein: CASSLNQGAGNEQFF
CDR3 DNA: TGTGCCAGCAGCTTAAACCAGGGGGCGGGCAATGAGCAGTTCTTC

V gene: TRBV6-5
clone size: -
J gene: TRBJ1-6
D gene: TRBD1
CDR3 protein: CASRGTGDSPLHF
CDR3 DNA: TGTGCCAGCAGGGGGACAGGGGATTCACCCCTCCACTTT